Given below is one T cell receptor (beta chain) in context. Its antigen remains unidentified. TCRdb fed the 5' RACE reads into MiXCR, producing one record per CDR3 protein. This sample has 1.5 million or so distinct CDR3 sequences, with about 32% found just once. The ends were cut back, 7 bases at V and 0 bases at J, with 10 bases in the middle. This CDR3 comprises 13 residues. CDR1 and CDR2 (germline): MNHNS, SASEGT. The record originates from a study of identical twins. Whole-study findings and limits: Alpha sequences out of frame and shared by twins had excess low generation probability.

V usage is TRBV6-1 and J usage is TRBJ2-7; D gene unclear. Sample: cord blood. This TCR was sampled from a newborn girl in good health. The CDR3 coding sequence is TGTGCCAGCAAGGCGTCAAGCTCCTACGAGCAGTACTTC. Encoded protein: CASKASSSYEQYF.